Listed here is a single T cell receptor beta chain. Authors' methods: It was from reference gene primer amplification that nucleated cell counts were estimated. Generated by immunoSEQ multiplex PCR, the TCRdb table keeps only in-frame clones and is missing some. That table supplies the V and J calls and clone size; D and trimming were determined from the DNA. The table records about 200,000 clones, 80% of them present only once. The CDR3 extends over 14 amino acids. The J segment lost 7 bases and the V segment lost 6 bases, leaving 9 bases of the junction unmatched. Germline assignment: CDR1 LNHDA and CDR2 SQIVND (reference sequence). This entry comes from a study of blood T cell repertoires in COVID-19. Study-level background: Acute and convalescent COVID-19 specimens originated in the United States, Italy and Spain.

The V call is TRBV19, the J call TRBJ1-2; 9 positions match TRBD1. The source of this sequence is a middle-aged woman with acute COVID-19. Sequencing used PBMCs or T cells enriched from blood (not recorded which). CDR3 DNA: TGTGCCAGTAGACTAACAGGGGGCGCTTTTGGCTACACCTTC. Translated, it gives CASRLTGGAFGYTF. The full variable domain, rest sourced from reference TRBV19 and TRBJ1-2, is DGGITQSPKYLFRKEGQNVTLSCEQNLNHDAMYWYRQDPGQGLRLIYYSQIVNDFQKGDIAEGYSVSREKKESFPLTVTSAQKNPTAFYLCASRLTGGAFGYTFGSGTRLTVV.